The present entry profiles one TCR beta chain with its context. Its cognate antigen has yet to be identified. Within one base of it there is no much larger clone, and no base qualities were kept. This specimen belongs to a study of T cells in tuberculosis (dated by TCRdb to the late 2010s). About the full investigation: The study combined CD1B tetramers and high-throughput TCR immunosequencing to characterize T cells specific for the mycobacterial lipid antigen glucose monomycolate (GMM). IGRA-negative adolescents, IGRA-positive adolescents with latent tuberculosis and adults with active tuberculosis, around ten per group, were compared in a South African clinical cohort. Paper-wide results and their limitations: The smaller NN-distances were partly driven by shorter CDR3-alpha lengths in active tuberculosis patients, and the difference for TCR-beta did not reach statistical significance. Using GEM motif frequencies, a classifier achieved 70% accuracy, whereas a classifier built on the diverse GMM-specific repertoire got to less than 90% accuracy (AUROC 0.75 to 0.9). Active tuberculosis TCR-alpha repertoires showed smaller mean NN-distances to GMM-specific TCRs than IGRA-negative controls, suggesting clonal expansion of these TCRs. Clinical samples were chosen by availability of cryopreserved specimens, and active tuberculosis cases were adults while controls were adolescents.

According to the germline V gene (reference sequence), CDR1 reads LNHDA and CDR2 reads SQIVND. The CDR3 contains 13 residues, cysteine and phenylalanine counted. The kept DNA is CDR3 alone, 39 bases in frame from the first base. The trim is 1 base for V and 9 bases for J, with a gap of 12 bases between the germline ends. The immunoSEQ multiplex PCR assay was used to generate TCR libraries, with TCR-beta and/or TCR-alpha/delta assays applied to each sample. The amplified TCR libraries were sequenced using the Illumina high-throughput platform. From the authors' description of their analysis: Clustering and dimensionality reduction relied on pairwise TCRdist distances among GMM-specific receptors from T cells that were either sorted ex vivo or expanded in vitro. Each clinical repertoire was assigned a mean NN-distance score, defined as the average TCRdist to the nearest 10% of tetramer-positive reference sequences. GEM TCR motif frequency was calculated as the fraction of unique TCRs that matched known GEM sequences in V/J usage and CDR3 length. Active tuberculosis was classified by linear discriminant analysis with leave-one-out cross-validation, implemented in scikit-learn. TCRdb obtained this table from immuneACCESS and retained in-frame rearrangements with V and J assigned. These tables miss some clones; where compared with another copy, unresolved V genes account for less than half of the shortfall, and the remainder is unexplained. The DNA gave D and trimming, while V, J and clone size come from that table. Recorded for this sample are about 43,000 clones; roughly 94% of them occurred a single time. The top ten hold about 2% of the sample.

At study entry, a tuberculin skin test and the QuantiFERON-TB GOLD In-Tube IGRA were used to screen adolescents for latent tuberculosis infection. Immunosequencing was performed on unsorted cryopreserved PBMC, with approximately 110,000 T cells per clinical donor covered on average. Eleven high schools in the Worcester region of the Western Cape, South Africa, served as enrollment sites for adolescents aged 12 to 18 years. Roughly 10 M. tuberculosis-infected adolescents and roughly 10 uninfected adolescents were selected, with the two groups matched for age and sex. PBMC from adolescents were isolated by density centrifugation from freshly drawn heparinized blood and were then cryopreserved.

The clonotype originates from a donor between 10 and 35 years old with latent tuberculosis or without tuberculosis infection. Some clones in this sample may be carry-over from other donors' samples. The sample taken for sequencing was PBMCs. The chain employs TRBV19 and TRBJ1-2; TRBD1 is a possible D gene, resting on 6 matching bases. The DNA reads as follows: TGTGCCAGTAGTATAGGGACAGTTCCGAGCTACACCTTC. Its coded protein is CASSIGTVPSYTF.